This entry concerns a single TCR beta chain. Its target is unknown. Per the germline V gene, CDR1 is SGHDT and CDR2 is YYEEEE. The CDR3 consists of 16 residues. The V gene end was trimmed by 4 bases and the J gene end by 0 bases; junction bases not matched to a gene: 3. These data are taken from a study of cytomegalovirus exposure and HLA in healthy donors. Study results and caveats: Most of the TCR beta V segments (in an earlier analysis) were productive either about 87% or about 30% of the time.

The PCR made use of 60 Vbeta and 13 Jbeta primers. Here immunoSEQ multiplex PCR was the method, and the copy in TCRdb shows in-frame clones only, minus some. Of 90,000 or so clones detected, just under 70% appear once; the ten largest clones hold about 2.9%. The chain carries TRBV5-6 and TRBJ2-1, with TRBD2 matching 11 bases. The sequence derives from a man between 50 and 59 years old in good health and CMV-seronegative. The specimen was PBMCs. CDR3 in DNA: TGTGCCAGCAGCCGACTAGCGGGGTACTCCTACAATGAGCAGTTCTTC. Amino acid sequence: CASSRLAGYSYNEQFF.